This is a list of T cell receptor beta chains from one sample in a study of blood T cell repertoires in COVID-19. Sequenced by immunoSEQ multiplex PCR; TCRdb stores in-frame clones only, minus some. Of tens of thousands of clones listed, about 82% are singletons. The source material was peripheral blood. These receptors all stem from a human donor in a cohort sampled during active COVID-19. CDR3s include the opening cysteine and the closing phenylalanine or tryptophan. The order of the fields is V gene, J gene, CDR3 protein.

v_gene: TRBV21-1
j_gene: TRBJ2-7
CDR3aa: CASSKALEREDGEQYF

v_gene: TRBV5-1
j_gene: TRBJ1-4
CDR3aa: CASRQGALTNEKLFF

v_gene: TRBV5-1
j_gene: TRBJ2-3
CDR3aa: CASSFSADTQYF

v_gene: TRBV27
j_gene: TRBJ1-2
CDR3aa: CASSSVKLKSAGVGGYTF

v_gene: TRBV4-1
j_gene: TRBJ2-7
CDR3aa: CASSQGLSNPYEQYF

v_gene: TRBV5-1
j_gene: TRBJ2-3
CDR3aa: CATGTSGTDTQYF

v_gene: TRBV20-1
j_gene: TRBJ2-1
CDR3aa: CSASVNEQFF

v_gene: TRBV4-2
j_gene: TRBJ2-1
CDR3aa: CASSLNRNEQFF

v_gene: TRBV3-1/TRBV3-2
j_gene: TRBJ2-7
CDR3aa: CASSIILNRGNEQYF

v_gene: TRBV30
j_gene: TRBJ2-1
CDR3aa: CAFVPGVWSGRGPSSYNEQFF

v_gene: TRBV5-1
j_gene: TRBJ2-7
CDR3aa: CASSGPINYEQYF

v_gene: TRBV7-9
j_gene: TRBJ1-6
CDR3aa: CASSPRQANSPLHF

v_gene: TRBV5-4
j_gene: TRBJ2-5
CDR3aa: CASSTPGSTQYF

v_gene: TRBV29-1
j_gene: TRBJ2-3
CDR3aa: CSVEPTVTSRDTQYF

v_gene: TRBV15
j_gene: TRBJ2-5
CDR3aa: CATSSRQGIFLETQYF

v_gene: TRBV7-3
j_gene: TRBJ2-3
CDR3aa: CASSPTSGVTDTQYF

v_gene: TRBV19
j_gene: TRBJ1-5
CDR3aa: CASSIARQGHQPQHF

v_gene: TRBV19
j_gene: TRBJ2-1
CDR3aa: CASSWTGINEQFF

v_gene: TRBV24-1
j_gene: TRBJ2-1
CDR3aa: CATSDLRPLGQGAGNEQFF

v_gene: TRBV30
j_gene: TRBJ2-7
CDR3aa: CAWTRTSGRYEQYF

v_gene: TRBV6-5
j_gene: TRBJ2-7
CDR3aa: CASSYSPGGYEQYF

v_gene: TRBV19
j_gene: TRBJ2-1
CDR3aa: CASSLQGAQYNEQFF

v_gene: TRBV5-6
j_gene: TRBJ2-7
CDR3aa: CASSPPTGGSGYEQYF

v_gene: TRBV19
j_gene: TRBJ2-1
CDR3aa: CASSIVTSGKSNNEQFF

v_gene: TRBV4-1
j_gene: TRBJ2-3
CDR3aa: CASSQVVQGAISTDTQYF

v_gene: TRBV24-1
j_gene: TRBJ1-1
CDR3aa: CATGQGGTEAFF

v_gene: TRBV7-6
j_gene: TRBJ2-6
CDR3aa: CASSLASGTSSGANVLTF

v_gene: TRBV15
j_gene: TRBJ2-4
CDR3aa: CATSRWETGKNIQYF